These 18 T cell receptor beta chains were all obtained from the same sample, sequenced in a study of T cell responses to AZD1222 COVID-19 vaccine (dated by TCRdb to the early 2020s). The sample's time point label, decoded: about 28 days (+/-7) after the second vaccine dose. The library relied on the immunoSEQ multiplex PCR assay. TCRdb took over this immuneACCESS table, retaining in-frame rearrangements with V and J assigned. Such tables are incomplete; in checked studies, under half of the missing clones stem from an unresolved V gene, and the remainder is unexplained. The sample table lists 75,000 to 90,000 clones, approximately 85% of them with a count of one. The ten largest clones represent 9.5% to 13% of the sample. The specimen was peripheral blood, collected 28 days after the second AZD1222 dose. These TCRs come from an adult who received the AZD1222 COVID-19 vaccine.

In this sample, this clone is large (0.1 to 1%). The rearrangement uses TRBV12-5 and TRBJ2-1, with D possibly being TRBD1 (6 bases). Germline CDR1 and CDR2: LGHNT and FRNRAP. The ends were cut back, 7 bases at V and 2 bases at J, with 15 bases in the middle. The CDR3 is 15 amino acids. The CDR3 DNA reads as TGTGCTAGTGACTCAGGGGTCCTAACCTACAATGAGCAGTTCTTC. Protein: CASDSGVLTYNEQFF.

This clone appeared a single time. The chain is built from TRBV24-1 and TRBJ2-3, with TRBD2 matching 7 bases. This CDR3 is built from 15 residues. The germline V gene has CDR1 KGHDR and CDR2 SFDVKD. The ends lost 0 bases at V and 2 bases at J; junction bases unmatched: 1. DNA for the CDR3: TGTGCCACCAGTGATTTGCAGCGGGACACAGATACGCAGTATTTT. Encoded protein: CATSDLQRDTDTQYF.

CDR3 region: CASSSPPERVNTEAFF. CDR3 sequence (DNA): TGTGCCAGTAGTAGCCCCCCCGAGAGGGTGAACACTGAAGCTTTCTTT. This chain links TRBV19 with TRBJ1-1; D is uncertain. V lost 4 bases, J lost 0 bases, and 15 bases lay in between. Germline V gene lookup returns CDR1 LNHDA and CDR2 SQIVND (reference sequence). This CDR3 has 16 residues.

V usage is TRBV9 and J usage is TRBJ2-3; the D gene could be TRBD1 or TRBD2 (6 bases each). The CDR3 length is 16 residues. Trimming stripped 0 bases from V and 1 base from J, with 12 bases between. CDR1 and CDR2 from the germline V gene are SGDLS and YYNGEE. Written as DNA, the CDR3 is TGTGCCAGCAGCGTAGGTGCAGGGGAGGGCACAGATACGCAGTATTTT. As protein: CASSVGAGEGTDTQYF.

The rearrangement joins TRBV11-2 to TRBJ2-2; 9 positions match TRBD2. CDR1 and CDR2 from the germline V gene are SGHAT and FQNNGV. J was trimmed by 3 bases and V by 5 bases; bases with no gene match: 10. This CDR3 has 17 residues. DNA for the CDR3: TGTGCCAGCAGCCGCCTAGTAGTAGCGGGAGACACCGGGGAGCTGTTTTTT. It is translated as CASSRLVVAGDTGELFF.

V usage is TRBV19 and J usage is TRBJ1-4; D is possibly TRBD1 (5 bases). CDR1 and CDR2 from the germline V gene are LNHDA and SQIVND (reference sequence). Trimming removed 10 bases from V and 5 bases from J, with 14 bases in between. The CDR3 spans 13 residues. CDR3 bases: TGTGCCACCCTGGGGCAGATGAATGAAAAACTGTTTTTT. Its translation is CATLGQMNEKLFF.

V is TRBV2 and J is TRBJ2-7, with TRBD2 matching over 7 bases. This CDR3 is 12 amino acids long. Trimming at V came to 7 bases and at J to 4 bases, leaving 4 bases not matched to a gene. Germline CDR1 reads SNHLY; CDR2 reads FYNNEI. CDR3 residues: CASTDGGYEQYF. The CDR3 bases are TGTGCCAGCACAGACGGGGGGTACGAGCAGTACTTC.

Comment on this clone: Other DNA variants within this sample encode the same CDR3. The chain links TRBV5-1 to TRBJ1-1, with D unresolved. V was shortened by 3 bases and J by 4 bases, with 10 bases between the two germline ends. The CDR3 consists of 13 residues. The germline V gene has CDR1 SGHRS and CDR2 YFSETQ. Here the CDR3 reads CASSSPGGTEAFF. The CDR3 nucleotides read TGCGCCAGCAGCTCCCCAGGCGGCACTGAAGCTTTCTTT.

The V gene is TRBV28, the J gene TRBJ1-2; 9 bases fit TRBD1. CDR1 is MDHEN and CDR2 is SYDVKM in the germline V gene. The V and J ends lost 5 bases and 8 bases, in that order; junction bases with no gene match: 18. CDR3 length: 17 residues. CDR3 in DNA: TGTGCCAGCAGTGTTAATACAGGGGGCCCTACCCTATACGGCTACACCTTC. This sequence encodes CASSVNTGGPTLYGYTF.

DNA for the CDR3: TGTGCCAGCAGCAAAGGACAGGGCTCAGATACGCAGTATTTT. Its protein is CASSKGQGSDTQYF. This rearrangement joins TRBV11-3 to TRBJ2-3; 8 bases line up with TRBD1. The CDR3 spans 14 residues. CDR1 and CDR2 (germline): SGHNT, YENEEA. The trim removed 5 bases at V and 4 bases at J, leaving 5 bases unmatched.

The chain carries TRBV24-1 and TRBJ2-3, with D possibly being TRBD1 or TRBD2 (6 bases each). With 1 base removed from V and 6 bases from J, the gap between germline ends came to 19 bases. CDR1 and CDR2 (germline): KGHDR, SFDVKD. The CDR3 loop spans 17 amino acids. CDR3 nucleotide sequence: TGTGCCACCAGTGATTTCGGGGGCGGGGCCCCCCGGGATACGCAGTATTTT. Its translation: CATSDFGGGAPRDTQYF.

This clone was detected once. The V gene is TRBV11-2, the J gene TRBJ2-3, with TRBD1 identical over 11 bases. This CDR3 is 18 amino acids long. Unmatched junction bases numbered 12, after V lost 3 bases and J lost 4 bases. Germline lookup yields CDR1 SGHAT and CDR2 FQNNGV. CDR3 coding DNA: TGTGCCAGCAGCTTTGGAGCTAGGACAGGGGGCAGGGCAGATACGCAGTATTTT. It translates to CASSFGARTGGRADTQYF. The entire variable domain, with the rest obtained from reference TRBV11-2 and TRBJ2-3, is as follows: EAGVAQSPRYKIIEKRQSVAFWCNPISGHATLYWYQQILGQGPKLLIQFQNNGVVDDSQLPKDRFSAERLKGVDSTLKIQPAKLEDSAVYLCASSFGARTGGRADTQYFGPGTRLTVL.

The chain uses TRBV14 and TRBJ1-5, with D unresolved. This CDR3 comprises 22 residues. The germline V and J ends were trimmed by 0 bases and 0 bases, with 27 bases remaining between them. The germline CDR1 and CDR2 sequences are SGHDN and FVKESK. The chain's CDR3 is CASSQEGAAGELNTSSNQPQHF. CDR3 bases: TGTGCCAGCAGCCAAGAAGGAGCGGCAGGAGAACTTAACACTTCTAGCAATCAGCCCCAGCATTTT. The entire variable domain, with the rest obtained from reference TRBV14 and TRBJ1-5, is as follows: EAGVTQFPSHSVIEKGQTVTLRCDPISGHDNLYWYRRVMGKEIKFLLHFVKESKQDESGMPNNRFLAERTGGTYSTLKVQPAELEDSGVYFCASSQEGAAGELNTSSNQPQHFGDGTRLSIL.

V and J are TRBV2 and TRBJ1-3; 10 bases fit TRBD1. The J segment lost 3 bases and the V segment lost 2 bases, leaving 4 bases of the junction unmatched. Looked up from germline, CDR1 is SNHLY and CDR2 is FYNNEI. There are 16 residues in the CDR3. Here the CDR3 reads CASSEQTGGFGNTIYF. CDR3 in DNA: TGTGCCAGCAGTGAACAGACAGGGGGCTTTGGAAACACCATATATTTT. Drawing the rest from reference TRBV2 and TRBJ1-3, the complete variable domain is EPEVTQTPSHQVTQMGQEVILRCVPISNHLYFYWYRQILGQKVEFLVSFYNNEISEKSEIFDDQFSVERPDGSNFTLKIRSTKLEDSAMYFCASSEQTGGFGNTIYFGEGSWLTVV.

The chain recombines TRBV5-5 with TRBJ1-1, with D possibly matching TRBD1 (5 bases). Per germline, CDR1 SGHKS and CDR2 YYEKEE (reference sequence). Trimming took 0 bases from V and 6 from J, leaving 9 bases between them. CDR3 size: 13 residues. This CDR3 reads CASSLVSGPEAFF. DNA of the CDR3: TGTGCCAGCAGCTTGGTGTCAGGGCCTGAAGCTTTCTTT.

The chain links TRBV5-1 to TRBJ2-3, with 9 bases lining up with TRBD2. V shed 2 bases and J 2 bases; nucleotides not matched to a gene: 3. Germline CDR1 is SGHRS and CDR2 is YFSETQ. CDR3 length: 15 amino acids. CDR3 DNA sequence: TGCGCCAGCAGCTTTGGCGGGAGGGCCACAGATACGCAGTATTTT. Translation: CASSFGGRATDTQYF.

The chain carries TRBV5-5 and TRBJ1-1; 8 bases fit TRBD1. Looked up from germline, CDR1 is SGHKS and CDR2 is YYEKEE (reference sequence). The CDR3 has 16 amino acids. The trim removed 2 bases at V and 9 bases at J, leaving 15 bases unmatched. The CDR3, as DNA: TGTGCCAGCAGCTTAGGGACAGGTGACACCAGGGACAAAGCTTTCTTT. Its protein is CASSLGTGDTRDKAFF.

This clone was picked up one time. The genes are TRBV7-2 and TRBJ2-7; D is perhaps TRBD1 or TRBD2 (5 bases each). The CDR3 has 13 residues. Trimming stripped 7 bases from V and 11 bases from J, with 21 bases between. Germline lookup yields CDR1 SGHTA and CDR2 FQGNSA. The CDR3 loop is CASNLGEPGPEYF. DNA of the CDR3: TGTGCCAGCAACTTGGGTGAACCGGGACCCGAGTACTTC.